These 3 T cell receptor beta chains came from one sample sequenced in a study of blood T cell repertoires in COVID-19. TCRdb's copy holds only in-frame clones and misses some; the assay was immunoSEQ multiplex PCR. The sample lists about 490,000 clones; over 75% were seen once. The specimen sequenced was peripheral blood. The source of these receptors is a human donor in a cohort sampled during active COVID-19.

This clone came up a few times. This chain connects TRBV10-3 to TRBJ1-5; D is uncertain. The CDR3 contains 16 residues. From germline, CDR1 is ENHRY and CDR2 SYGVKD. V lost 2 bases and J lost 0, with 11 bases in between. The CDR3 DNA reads TGTGCCATCAGTGAGGGCGGACTGTATAGCAATCAGCCCCAGCATTTT. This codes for CAISEGGLYSNQPQHF.

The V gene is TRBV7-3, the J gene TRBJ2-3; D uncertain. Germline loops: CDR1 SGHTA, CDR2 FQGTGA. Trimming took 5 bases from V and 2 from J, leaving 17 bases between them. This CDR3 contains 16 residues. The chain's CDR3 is CASSRDPPGDTDTQYF. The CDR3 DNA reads TGTGCCAGCAGCCGTGACCCCCCCGGAGACACAGATACGCAGTATTTT.

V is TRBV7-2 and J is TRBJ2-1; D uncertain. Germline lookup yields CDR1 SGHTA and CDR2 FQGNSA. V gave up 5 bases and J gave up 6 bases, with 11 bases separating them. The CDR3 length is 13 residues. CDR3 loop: CASSPQRLNEQFF. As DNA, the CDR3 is TGTGCCAGCAGCCCACAAAGACTCAATGAGCAGTTCTTC.